The subject of this entry is one TCR beta chain. The data were taken from a study of blood T cell repertoires in COVID-19. Study-wide background: Samples representing acute and convalescent COVID-19 were sourced from the United States, Italy and Spain. PBMCs, B-cell-depleted T cells, or T cells were the source of the cDNA or gDNA that made up the material.

No more than 2 weeks before study entry, exposed participants had met a case of COVID-19. In the original workflow: Estimation of nucleated cell counts was performed using reference gene primer amplification. The repertoire was sequenced with immunoSEQ multiplex PCR; TCRdb's copy has only in-frame clones and lacks some. The V and J calls and clone size were taken over from that table, and D and trimming were inferred from the DNA. The data hold fewer than 250,000 clones, with around 90% observed a single time. The V gene's germline CDR1 is ENHRY and CDR2 SYGVKD. The CDR3 has 13 residues. V lost 9 bases to trimming and J lost 3 bases, with 13 bases between them.

Sequences were obtained from PBMCs or T cells enriched from blood (not recorded which). This TCR derives from a man in his thirties or forties who had been exposed to COVID-19. The genes are TRBV10-3 and TRBJ2-3; D call uncertain. The CDR3 loop reads CAMAVTGTDTQYF. The CDR3 region has the DNA TGTGCCATGGCGGTGACGGGTACAGATACGCAGTATTTT.